This TCR beta chain emerged from a study of blood T cells in healthy people across ages. Study observations and caveats: The study found more naive CD4+ cells and higher diversity in long-lived than aged donors.

About this clonotype: Antigen specificity is unknown.

The CDR3 runs 14 residues. V shed 2 bases, J shed 7 bases, and the junction held 1 base outside the gene matches. Germline assignment: CDR1 ENHRY and CDR2 SYGVKD. It was with a sample-barcoded 5' primer and a J-beta primer mix that a second PCR of roughly 6 to 11 cycles was run. With 12 random nucleotides, a template-switch adaptor tagged each individual cDNA molecule. TCRdb itself ran the 5' RACE reads through MiXCR, one entry per CDR3 protein. The sample includes 550,000 to 700,000 distinct CDR3 sequences, approximately 27% of them seen just once. The chain recombines TRBV10-3 with TRBJ2-1; 11 positions match TRBD2. Specimen: blood. This TCR was recovered from a woman aged 70 to 79 in good health. CDR3 sequence: CAISEGLAGNEQFF. CDR3 coding DNA: TGTGCCATCAGTGAGGGACTAGCGGGTAATGAGCAGTTCTTC.